The 8 T cell receptor beta chains given below trace back to one sample, sequenced in a study of T-cell memory formation after mild COVID-19. Using its own MiXCR run on the 5' RACE reads, TCRdb lists one record per CDR3 protein. The profile shows under 400,000 distinct CDR3 sequences, 25% to 30% of them singletons. What was sequenced was PBMCs or a T cell subset sorted from them (not recorded which). These TCRs come from an adult woman who had mild COVID-19 (a few samples of this study predate the infection). Cell type and time point are not known.

This clonotype was counted a few times. The chain carries TRBV12-3 or TRBV12-4 and TRBJ2-3; a possible D gene is TRBD2 (6 bases). The length of the CDR3 is 16 residues. Between the trimmed V and J ends, which lost 4 bases and 0 bases, there was a span of 14 bases. CDR3 coding DNA: TGTGCCAGCAGTTCCCCCGCAGGGACTAGCACAGATACGCAGTATTTT. Translating gives CASSSPAGTSTDTQYF.

The V call is TRBV5-1, the J call TRBJ1-1; D is unresolved. The CDR3 totals 14 residues. Trimming stripped 0 bases from V and 0 bases from J, with 6 bases between. CDR1 is SGHRS and CDR2 is YFSETQ in the germline V gene. CDR3 in amino acids: CASSLDSMNTEAFF. The DNA for the CDR3 is TGCGCCAGCAGCTTGGACAGTATGAACACTGAAGCTTTCTTT.

V is TRBV12-3 or TRBV12-4 and J is TRBJ1-1; no firm D call. The CDR3 is made up of 12 amino acids. Deletions cut 8 bases from V and 8 bases from J, with 15 bases between. The CDR3 here is CASRAEGSEAFF. The DNA of the CDR3 is TGTGCCAGCCGAGCTGAAGGTTCCGAAGCTTTCTTT.

This clonotype was counted a few times. The CDR3 loop reads CASSKSAGSDEQYF. CDR3 nucleotide sequence: TGTGCCAGCAGCAAATCTGCCGGGAGCGACGAGCAGTACTTC. This chain connects TRBV21-1 to TRBJ2-7; TRBD1 reflects the table's D call only, with no check against the DNA. TRBV21-1 is reported as a pseudogene. The CDR3 has 14 amino acids.

In this sample, this clonotype turned up a few times. The gene calls are TRBV5-5 and TRBJ2-2; 8 bases are a match to TRBD2. CDR3 length: 15 residues. CDR1 is SGHKS, CDR2 YYEKEE, per germline (reference sequence). V lost 4 bases to trimming and J lost 4 bases; unmatched junction nucleotides: 6. The CDR3 DNA follows: TGTGCCAGCAGCGGGACTAGTTCCCTCACCGGGGAGCTGTTTTTT. Residues: CASSGTSSLTGELFF.

The chain uses TRBV5-1 and TRBJ2-7; a possible D gene is TRBD1 (6 bases). This CDR3 region has 14 residues. Trimming took off 4 bases at V and 2 bases at J, with 13 bases between the two ends. Germline CDR1 SGHRS, CDR2 YFSETQ. Here the CDR3 DNA reads TGCGCCAGCAGCGGAGTGACAGGAGCCTACGAGCAGTACTTC. It codes for CASSGVTGAYEQYF.

The J gene is TRBJ2-4, the V gene TRBV6-6; D uncertain. The germline V gene has CDR1 MNHNY and CDR2 SVGAGI (reference sequence). The CDR3 is 11 amino acids. Between the trimmed V and J ends, which lost 7 bases and 8 bases, there was a span of 9 bases. In nucleotides, the CDR3 is TGTGCCAGCACCTCAGGTCACATTCAGTACTTC. It codes for CASTSGHIQYF.

This clonotype occurred a few times. The chain joins TRBV25-1 to TRBJ2-7, with D perhaps TRBD1 (6 bases). CDR1 is MGHDK and CDR2 is SYGVNS in the germline V gene. V lost 4 bases and J lost 2, with 9 bases in between. The CDR3 is 13 residues long. The CDR3 bases are TGTGCCAGCAGTGCAACAGGGACCTACGAGCAGTACTTC. It encodes CASSATGTYEQYF.